This TCR beta chain was recovered during a study of blood T cell repertoires in COVID-19. Study at large: Sample material is recorded as cDNA or gDNA derived from T cells, B-cell-depleted T cells, or PBMCs.

Generated by immunoSEQ multiplex PCR, the TCRdb table keeps only in-frame clones and is missing some. This sample has hundreds of thousands of clones, with over 75% found just once. Study members were between roughly 18 and 89 years old and lived in 24 US regions. Among Cohort 3 donors, those recovered had two negative PCRs, clearance, or symptom resolution. Trimming removed 5 bases from V and 0 bases from J, with 17 bases in between. CDR1 SGHAT and CDR2 FQNNGV come from the germline V gene. CDR3 size: 17 residues. Sample: PBMCs or T cells enriched from blood (not recorded which). The receptor's source is a woman between 35 and 50 years old who had recovered from COVID-19. The V gene is TRBV11-2, the J gene TRBJ2-1, with no clear D. The CDR3 DNA follows: TGTGCCAGCAGCCCCAGTGTGGGCCCCATCTCCTACAATGAGCAGTTCTTC. As protein: CASSPSVGPISYNEQFF.